This T cell receptor (beta chain) stems from a study of shared clonotypes between healthy human individuals. The study's findings and limits: Sampling involved blood alone; tissue repertoires likely differ.

Of note for this clone: Its antigen is unknown.

Profiled with immunoSEQ multiplex PCR; TCRdb holds only in-frame clones, not every one. The table has 2.3 million or so clones, roughly 93% seen once; the top ten hold under 0.45%. Sequencing was performed on naive CD4+ T cells from PBMCs. The subset: CD45RA+ positively selected. This receptor was identified in a man in his late teens or twenties in good health. Some clones in this sample may be carry-over from other donors' samples.

CDR3 in amino acids: CASSARTGNTEAFF. In DNA, the CDR3 is TGTGCCAGCAGCGCGCGGACAGGGAACACTGAAGCTTTCTTT. The J gene is TRBJ1-1, the V gene TRBV9; 7 nucleotides align to TRBD1. From germline, CDR1 is SGDLS and CDR2 YYNGEE. The CDR3 runs to 14 residues. V was pared by 3 bases and J by 1 base, with 3 bases of the junction left unmatched.